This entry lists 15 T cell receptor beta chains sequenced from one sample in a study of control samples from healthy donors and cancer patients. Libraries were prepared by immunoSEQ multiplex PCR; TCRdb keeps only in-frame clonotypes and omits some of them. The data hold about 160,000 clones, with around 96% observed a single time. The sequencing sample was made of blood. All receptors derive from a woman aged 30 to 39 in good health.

The CDR3 loop is CASRWRGVVQPQHF. CDR3 nucleotides: TGTGCCAGTAGATGGAGGGGAGTCGTTCAGCCCCAGCATTTT. The V and J genes are TRBV19 and TRBJ1-5; a weak D match, TRBD1 (5 bases). Germline V gene data show CDR1 as LNHDA and CDR2 as SQIVND (reference sequence). The length of the CDR3 is 14 residues. Trimming left V 6 bases short and J 6 bases short, with 15 bases between.

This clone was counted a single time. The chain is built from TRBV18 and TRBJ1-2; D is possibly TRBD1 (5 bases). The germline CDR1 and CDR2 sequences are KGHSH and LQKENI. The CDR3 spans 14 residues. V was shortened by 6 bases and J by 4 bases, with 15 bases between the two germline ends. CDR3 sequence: CASSQLGTAYGYTF. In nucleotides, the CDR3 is TGTGCCAGCTCCCAACTGGGGACGGCCTATGGCTACACCTTC. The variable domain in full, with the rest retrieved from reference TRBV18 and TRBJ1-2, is NAGVMQNPRHLVRRRGQEARLRCSPMKGHSHVYWYRQLPEEGLKFMVYLQKENIIDESGMPKERFSAEFPKEGPSILRIQQVVRGDSAAYFCASSQLGTAYGYTFGSGTRLTVV.

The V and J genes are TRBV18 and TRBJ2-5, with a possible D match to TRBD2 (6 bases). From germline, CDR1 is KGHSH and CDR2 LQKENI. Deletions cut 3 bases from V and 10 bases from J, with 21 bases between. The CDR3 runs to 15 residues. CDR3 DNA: TGTGCCAGCTCACCGGGTGTGGCGGGATCGGGAATCCAGTACTTC. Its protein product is CASSPGVAGSGIQYF.

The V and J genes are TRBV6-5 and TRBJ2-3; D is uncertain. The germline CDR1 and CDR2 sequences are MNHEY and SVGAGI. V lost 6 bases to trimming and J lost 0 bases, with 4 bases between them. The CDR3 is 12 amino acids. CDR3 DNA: TGTGCCAGCAGGGGGAGCACAGATACGCAGTATTTT. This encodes CASRGSTDTQYF.

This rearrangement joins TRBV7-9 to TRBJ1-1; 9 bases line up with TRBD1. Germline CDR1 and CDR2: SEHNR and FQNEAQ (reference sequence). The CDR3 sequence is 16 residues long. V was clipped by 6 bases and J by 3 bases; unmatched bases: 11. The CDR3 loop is CASSEVTGGADTEAFF. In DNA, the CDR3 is TGTGCCAGCAGTGAAGTAACAGGGGGCGCCGACACTGAAGCTTTCTTT. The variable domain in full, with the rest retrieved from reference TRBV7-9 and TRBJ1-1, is DTGVSQNPRHKITKRGQNVTFRCDPISEHNRLYWYRQTLGQGPEFLTYFQNEAQLEKSRLLSDRFSAERPKGSFSTLEIQRTEQGDSAMYLCASSEVTGGADTEAFFGQGTRLTVV.

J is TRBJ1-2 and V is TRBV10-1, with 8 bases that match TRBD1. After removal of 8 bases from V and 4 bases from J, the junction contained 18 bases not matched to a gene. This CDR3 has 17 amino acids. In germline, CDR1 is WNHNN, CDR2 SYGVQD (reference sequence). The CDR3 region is CASRKGKDRDRGYGYTF. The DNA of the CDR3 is TGCGCCAGCCGAAAAGGTAAGGACAGGGATCGCGGCTATGGCTACACCTTC.

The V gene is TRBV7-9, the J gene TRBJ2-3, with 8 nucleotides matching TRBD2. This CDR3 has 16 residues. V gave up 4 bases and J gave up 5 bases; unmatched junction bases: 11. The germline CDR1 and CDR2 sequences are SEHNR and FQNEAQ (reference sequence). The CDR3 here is CASSSDRSGIGDTQYF. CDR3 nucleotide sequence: TGTGCCAGCAGCTCCGACCGTAGCGGGATCGGAGATACGCAGTATTTT.

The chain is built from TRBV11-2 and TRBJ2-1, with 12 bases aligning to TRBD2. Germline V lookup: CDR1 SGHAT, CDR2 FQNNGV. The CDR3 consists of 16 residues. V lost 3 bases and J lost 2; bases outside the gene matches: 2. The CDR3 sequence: CASSFLAGGPYNEQFF. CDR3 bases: TGTGCCAGCAGCTTCCTAGCGGGAGGGCCCTACAATGAGCAGTTCTTC.

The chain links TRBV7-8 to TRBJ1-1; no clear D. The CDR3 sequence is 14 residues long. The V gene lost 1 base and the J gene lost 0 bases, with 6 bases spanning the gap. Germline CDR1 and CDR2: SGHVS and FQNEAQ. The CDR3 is CASSLGRLNTEAFF. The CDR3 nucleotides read TGTGCCAGCAGCTTAGGCCGGCTGAACACTGAAGCTTTCTTT.

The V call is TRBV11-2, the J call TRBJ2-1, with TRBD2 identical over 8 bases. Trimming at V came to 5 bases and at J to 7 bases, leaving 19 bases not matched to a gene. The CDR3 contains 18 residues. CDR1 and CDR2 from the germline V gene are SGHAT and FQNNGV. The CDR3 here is CASSLRSGIERGYNEQFF. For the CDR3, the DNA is TGTGCCAGCAGCCTCCGTAGCGGGATAGAACGGGGGTATAATGAGCAGTTCTTC.

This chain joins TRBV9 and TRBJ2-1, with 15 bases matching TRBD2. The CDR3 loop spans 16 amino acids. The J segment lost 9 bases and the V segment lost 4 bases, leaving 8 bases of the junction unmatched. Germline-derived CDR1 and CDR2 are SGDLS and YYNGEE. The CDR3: CASSPGTSGGLGEQFF. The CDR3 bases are TGTGCCAGCAGCCCAGGGACTAGCGGGGGGCTGGGTGAGCAGTTCTTC.

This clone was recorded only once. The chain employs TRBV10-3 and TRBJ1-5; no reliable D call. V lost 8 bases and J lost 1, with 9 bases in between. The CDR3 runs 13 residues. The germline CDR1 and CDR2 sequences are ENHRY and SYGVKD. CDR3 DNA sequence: TGTGCCATCGGAAGATCGAGCAATCAGCCCCAGCATTTT. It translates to CAIGRSSNQPQHF.

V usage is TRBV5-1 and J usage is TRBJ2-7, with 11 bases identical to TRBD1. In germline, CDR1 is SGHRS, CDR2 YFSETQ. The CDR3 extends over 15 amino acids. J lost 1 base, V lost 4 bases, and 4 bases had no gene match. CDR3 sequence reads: CASSPRDRGSYEQYF. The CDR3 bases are TGCGCCAGCAGCCCCCGGGACAGGGGGTCCTACGAGCAGTACTTC.

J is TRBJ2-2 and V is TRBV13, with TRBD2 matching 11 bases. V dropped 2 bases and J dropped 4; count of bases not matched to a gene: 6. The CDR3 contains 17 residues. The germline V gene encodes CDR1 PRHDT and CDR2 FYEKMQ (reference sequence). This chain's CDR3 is CASSLRLAGTATGELFF. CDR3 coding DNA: TGTGCCAGCAGCTTAAGACTAGCGGGGACAGCCACCGGGGAGCTGTTTTTT. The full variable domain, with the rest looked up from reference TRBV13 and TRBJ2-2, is AAGVIQSPRHLIKEKRETATLKCYPIPRHDTVYWYQQGPGQDPQFLISFYEKMQSDKGSIPDRFSAQQFSDYHSELNMSSLELGDSALYFCASSLRLAGTATGELFFGEGSRLTVL.

CDR3: CASTPGGADYGYTF. The CDR3 DNA follows: TGTGCCAGCACCCCAGGAGGGGCCGACTATGGCTACACCTTC. The chain has TRBV6-5 and TRBJ1-2; D might be TRBD1 (5 bases). The germline V gene encodes CDR1 MNHEY and CDR2 SVGAGI. This CDR3 has 14 residues. V was trimmed by 7 bases and J by 3 bases, leaving 15 bases between them.